This TCR beta chain appears in the sequencing data of a study of blood T cell repertoires in COVID-19. As for the study in general: Sample material is recorded as cDNA or gDNA derived from T cells, B-cell-depleted T cells, or PBMCs.

This clone was observed once. Authors' processing steps: How many nucleated cells were present was estimated from reference gene primer amplification. Using immunoSEQ multiplex PCR, the repertoire was profiled, and TCRdb retains in-frame clones only, with some absent. That table supplies the V and J calls and clone size; D and trimming were determined from the DNA. The sample yields a few hundred thousand clones, approximately 88% seen once. A Seattle source enrolled patients during active infection and followed them longitudinally. The receptor's source is a woman aged 70-85 years with COVID-19, enrolled during active disease. Sequenced: peripheral blood.

The CDR3 coding sequence is TGTGCCACCAGTGGTACAGGGCTCGTGAACAACAATGAGCAGTTCTTC. This sequence encodes CATSGTGLVNNNEQFF. The chain employs TRBV24-1 and TRBJ2-1; D is possibly TRBD1 (6 bases). CDR1 and CDR2 (germline): KGHDR, SFDVKD. This CDR3 has 16 residues. The germline V and J ends were trimmed by 5 bases and 5 bases, with 18 bases remaining between them.